The subject of this entry is one T cell receptor (beta chain). The CDR3 length is 16 residues. Germline V lookup: CDR1 SGHVS, CDR2 FQNEAQ. Trimming removed 2 bases from V and 4 bases from J, with 18 bases in between. These data are taken from a study of cytomegalovirus exposure and HLA in healthy donors. Assay used: immunoSEQ multiplex PCR; TCRdb lists only in-frame clones, some missing. The table lists 100,000 to 150,000 clones, roughly 91% of them singletons, with about 3.7% in the top ten. This chain joins TRBV7-8 and TRBJ2-7, with D maybe TRBD2 (6 bases). The specimen was PBMCs. This sequence was found in a man aged 25 to 45 in good health and CMV-seronegative. The CDR3 DNA reads TGTGCCAGCAGCTTAAGCTGGCGGGGAGGTCGGTACGAGCAGTACTTC. Translated: CASSLSWRGGRYEQYF.